This T cell receptor (beta chain) was obtained from a study of T-cell memory formation after mild COVID-19. Study-wide background: There were largely donor-specific TCR clusters. Regarding the study as a whole: CD4/CD8 balance characterized clones contracting day 15 to 85, and CD4+ skew characterized later expanders. The study detected some responding clones in pre-infection memory, suggesting cross-reactive memory joined.

Employing constant-segment primers, 5'RACE generated TCR alpha and TCR beta cDNA libraries bearing sample barcodes and UMIs. In TCRdb, the 5' RACE reads were re-called with MiXCR into one record per CDR3 protein. The sample holds roughly 170,000 distinct CDR3 sequences, 18% seen once. Germline assignment: CDR1 MDHEN and CDR2 SYDVKM. CDR3 length: 17 residues. Deletions cut 6 bases from V and 11 bases from J, with 30 bases between. As regards this clonotype: Its specificity is unknown.

Specimen: PBMCs or a T cell subset sorted from them (not recorded which). The sequence derives from a man between 18 and 35 years old who had mild COVID-19 (a few samples of this study predate the infection). Cell type and time point are not known. This chain uses TRBV28 with TRBJ2-3, with D tentatively TRBD2 (6 bases). The CDR3 protein is CASSPNGWSGRELRQYF. CDR3 bases: TGTGCCAGCAGCCCCAACGGGTGGAGCGGGCGGGAACTAAGGCAGTATTTT.